Here is one T cell receptor beta chain with its context. Its antigen is unidentified. Germline lookup yields CDR1 SEHNR and CDR2 FQNEAQ (reference sequence). This CDR3 region has 15 residues. Trimming at V came to 5 bases and at J to 2 bases, leaving 9 bases not matched to a gene. The data belong to a study of shared clonotypes between healthy human individuals. Study-level information: The study used three CD4 naive, three CD4 memory, two CD8 naive and one CD8 memory plate per donor.

CD45RO-negative cells were positively selected for CCR7, leaving out terminally differentiated effector memory CD45RA+ cells. General study results and limits: Clonotype sharing across a few donors was observed for roughly 5% of naive CD4 clonotypes. Donor scarcity curtailed the genetic and exposure-history diversity represented herein.

Profiled with immunoSEQ multiplex PCR; TCRdb holds only in-frame clones, not every one. This table has more than 550,000 clones, about 90% appearing once. The receptor's source is a man between 25 and 39 years old in good health. Sequenced sample: naive CD8+ T cells sorted from blood. The chain links TRBV7-9 to TRBJ2-7, with 7 bases matching TRBD2. The CDR3 DNA reads TGTGCCAGCAGCCCCCCTGACCTAGCGGCCTACGAGCAGTACTTC. Its translation: CASSPPDLAAYEQYF. Combining the CDR3 with reference TRBV7-9 and TRBJ2-7 gives the whole variable domain DTGVSQNPRHKITKRGQNVTFRCDPISEHNRLYWYRQTLGQGPEFLTYFQNEAQLEKSRLLSDRFSAERPKGSFSTLEIQRTEQGDSAMYLCASSPPDLAAYEQYFGPGTRLTVT.